One and the same sample provided the 5 T cell receptor beta chains below, sequenced in a study of OX40 agonist ivuxolimab in advanced cancers. The protocol used for the library was the immunoSEQ multiplex PCR assay. TCRdb's version of the immuneACCESS table is confined to in-frame rearrangements and falls short of the full clone set. An unresolved V gene accounts for under half of the shortfall where checked; the remainder is of unknown origin. In this sample the table shows fewer than 95,000 clones, approximately 84% of which occur a single time. Of the sample, approximately 0.44% is held by the ten largest clones. The sample consisted of CD4+ or CD8+ T cells sorted from blood, taken in a trial of the OX40 agonist ivuxolimab. These receptors were collected from an adult with an advanced solid tumor such as melanoma, head and neck, liver or kidney cancer.

The genes are TRBV19 and TRBJ1-3; no definite D call. V gave up 6 bases and J gave up 0 bases, with 9 bases separating them. The CDR3 sequence is 14 residues long. The germline gives CDR1 LNHDA, CDR2 SQIVND (reference sequence). The CDR3 region is CASRILGSGNTIYF. In nucleotides, the CDR3 is TGTGCCAGTAGAATTCTTGGCTCTGGAAACACCATATATTTT.

In DNA, the CDR3 is TGTGCCAGCAGTGTTACCGGGACAGGGAAGGTCGATGAGCAGTTCTTC. It yields the protein CASSVTGTGKVDEQFF. The J gene is TRBJ2-1, the V gene TRBV25-1, with 9 bases aligning to TRBD1. Germline V lookup: CDR1 MGHDK, CDR2 SYGVNS. The CDR3 runs 16 residues. The V segment lost 4 bases and the J segment 8 bases; nucleotides outside the gene matches: 12.

The chain joins TRBV4-1 to TRBJ2-3; 9 nucleotides match TRBD2. This CDR3 contains 17 residues. The V gene end was trimmed by 0 bases and the J gene end by 3 bases; junction bases not matched to a gene: 7. The germline CDR1 and CDR2 sequences are MGHRA and YSYEKL. This CDR3 is CASSQERKRGVTDTQYF. CDR3 in DNA: TGCGCCAGCAGCCAAGAAAGAAAGCGGGGGGTGACAGATACGCAGTATTTT.

This clone was seen a few times. The chain uses TRBV19 and TRBJ1-1; no reliable D call. Trimming stripped 9 bases from V and 7 bases from J, with 12 bases between. This CDR3 is built from 11 residues. The germline V gene has CDR1 LNHDA and CDR2 SQIVND (reference sequence). DNA for the CDR3: TGTGCCAGCACACAAACGGGTGAAGCTTTCTTT. It translates to CASTQTGEAFF. Full variable domain (rest looked up from reference TRBV19 and TRBJ1-1): DGGITQSPKYLFRKEGQNVTLSCEQNLNHDAMYWYRQDPGQGLRLIYYSQIVNDFQKGDIAEGYSVSREKKESFPLTVTSAQKNPTAFYLCASTQTGEAFFGQGTRLTVV.

This chain uses TRBV7-9 with TRBJ1-1; D gene unclear. Germline-derived CDR1 and CDR2 are SEHNR and FQNEAQ (reference sequence). Trimming took 1 base from V and 5 from J, leaving 11 bases between them. This CDR3 region has 14 residues. CDR3 sequence: CASSLEGGRTEAFF. The CDR3 DNA sequence: TGTGCCAGCAGCTTAGAGGGAGGGAGAACTGAAGCTTTCTTT.